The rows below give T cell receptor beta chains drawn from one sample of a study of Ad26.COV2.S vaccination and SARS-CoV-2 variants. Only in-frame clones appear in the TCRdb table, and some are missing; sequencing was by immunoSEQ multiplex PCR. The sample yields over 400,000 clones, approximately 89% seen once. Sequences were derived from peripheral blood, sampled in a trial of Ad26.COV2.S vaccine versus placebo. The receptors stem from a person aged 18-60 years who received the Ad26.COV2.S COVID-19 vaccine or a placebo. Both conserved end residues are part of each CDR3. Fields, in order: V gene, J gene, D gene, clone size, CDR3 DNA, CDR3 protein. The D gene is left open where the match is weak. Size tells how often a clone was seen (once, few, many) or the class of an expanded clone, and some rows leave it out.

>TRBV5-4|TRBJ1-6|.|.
TGTGCCAGCAGCCACAATAGGGGAGGGATTGATTCACCCCTCCACTTT
CASSHNRGGIDSPLHF
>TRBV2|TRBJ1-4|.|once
TGTGCCAGCAGATCGAGGGGGGGCGCGGATGAAAAACTGTTTTTT
CASRSRGGADEKLFF
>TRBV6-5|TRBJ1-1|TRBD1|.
TGTGCCAGCAGTAGCCGGGACAGGGGGTCGGAGCGGGACTTT
CASSSRDRGSERDF
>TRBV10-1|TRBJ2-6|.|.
TGCGCCAGCAGAGGACAGTCCTCTGGGGCCAACGTCCTGACTTTC
CASRGQSSGANVLTF
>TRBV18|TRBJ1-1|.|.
TGTGCCAGCTCACCTATCTTGCAGGCTGAAGCTTTCTTT
CASSPILQAEAFF
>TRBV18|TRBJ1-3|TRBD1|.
TGTGCCAGCTCACCACGGACAGGGAACTCTGGAAACACCATATATTTT
CASSPRTGNSGNTIYF
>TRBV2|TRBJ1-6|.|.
TGTGCCAGCAGTGAGGCCGGTCCGAGCTCCTATAATTCACCCCTCCACTTT
CASSEAGPSSYNSPLHF
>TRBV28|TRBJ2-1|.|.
TGTGCCAGCAGTCCCTCCTGGGGGAATGGGTATGGGGAGCAGTTCTTC
CASSPSWGNGYGEQFF
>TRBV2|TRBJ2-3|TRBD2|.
TGTGCCAGCAGCGACACGGGACTAGCGGGAGAGGGCACAGATACGCAGTATTTT
CASSDTGLAGEGTDTQYF
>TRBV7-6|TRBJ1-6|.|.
TGTGCCAGCAGCTTAGGCGCAGTGGGGGGCAGCTCCTATAATTCACCCCTCCACTTT
CASSLGAVGGSSYNSPLHF
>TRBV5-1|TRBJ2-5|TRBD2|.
TGCGCCAGCAGCTTTAGCGGGGAAGAGACCCAGTACTTC
CASSFSGEETQYF
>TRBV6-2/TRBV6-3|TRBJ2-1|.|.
TGTGCCAGCAGTGTGGACCCCTCCTACAATGAGCAGTTCTTC
CASSVDPSYNEQFF
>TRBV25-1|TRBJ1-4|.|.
TGTGCCAGCAGTAGAAGGACAGCTAATGAAAAACTGTTTTTT
CASSRRTANEKLFF
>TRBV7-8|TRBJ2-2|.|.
TGTGCCAGCAGCCGACTTTCGGTATACACCGGGGAGCTGTTTTTT
CASSRLSVYTGELFF
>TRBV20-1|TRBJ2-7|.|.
TGCAGTGCGAGTCGGTACGAGCAGTACTTC
CSASRYEQYF
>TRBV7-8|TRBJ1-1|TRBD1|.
TGTGCCAGCAGCATCCGGGACAGGGCCACTGAAGCTTTCTTT
CASSIRDRATEAFF
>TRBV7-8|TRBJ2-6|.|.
TGTGCCAGCAGCTTCCTGAACTCTGGGGCCAACGTCCTGACTTTC
CASSFLNSGANVLTF
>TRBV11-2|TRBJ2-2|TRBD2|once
TGTGCCAGCAGCTTTTTGAGCGGGAACGGCGGGGAGCTGTTTTTT
CASSFLSGNGGELFF
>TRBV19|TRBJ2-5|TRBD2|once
TGTGCCAGTAGTATGGGCTTAGGACTAGCGGAAGAGACCCAGTACTTC
CASSMGLGLAEETQYF
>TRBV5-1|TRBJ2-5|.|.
TGCGCCAGCAGCTTGTTCTTGGAACAAGAGACCCAGTACTTC
CASSLFLEQETQYF
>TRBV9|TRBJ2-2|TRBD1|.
TGTGCCAGCAGAAAAAGCACAGGACAGGGGGACACCGGGGAGCTGTTTTTT
CASRKSTGQGDTGELFF
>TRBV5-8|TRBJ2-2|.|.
TGTGCCAGCAGCCCCTGGGGGCGGGGAGCTAACACCGGGGAGCTGTTTTTT
CASSPWGRGANTGELFF
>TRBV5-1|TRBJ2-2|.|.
TGCGCCAGCAGGGACAGAACGAACACCGGGGAGCTGTTTTTT
CASRDRTNTGELFF
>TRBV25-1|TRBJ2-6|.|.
TGTGCCAGCAGTGAATTTCAGGGGGGAAGTGGGGCCAACGTCCTGACTTTC
CASSEFQGGSGANVLTF
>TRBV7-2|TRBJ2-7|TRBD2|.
TGTGCCAGCAGCCCGAGACTAGCGGGGACTACCTACGAGCAGTACTTC
CASSPRLAGTTYEQYF
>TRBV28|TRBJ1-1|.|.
TGTGCCAGCAGTCCCGGGGACCGTACTCTAGAAGCTTTCTTT
CASSPGDRTLEAFF
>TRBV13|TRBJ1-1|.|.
TGTGCCAGCAGCTTGGACCTATACAGGGCCACTGAAGCTTTCTTT
CASSLDLYRATEAFF